Following are 32 T cell receptor beta chains from one sample sequenced in a study of graft-versus-host responses after intestinal transplantation. The method was immunoSEQ multiplex PCR; TCRdb's version includes in-frame clones alone and lacks a portion of them. The sample carries 90,000 to 120,000 clones, approximately 86% recorded once. For these TCRs, the target antigens are not known. The sequenced sample was unstimulated CD4+ T cells sorted from spleen or lymph node cells, obtained before transplant. These receptors originate from a human donor who was the organ donor for an intestinal transplant.

The chain is built from TRBV7-2 and TRBJ2-2, with TRBD2 matching over 9 bases. V lost 2 bases, J lost 6 bases, and 4 bases stayed unmatched. In germline, CDR1 is SGHTA, CDR2 FQGNSA. The CDR3 is 15 residues long. In DNA form, the CDR3 reads TGTGCCAGCAGCTTACCTAGCGGGAAAGCCGGGGAGCTGTTTTTT. This sequence encodes CASSLPSGKAGELFF.

This clone appeared once. The chain joins TRBV11-2 to TRBJ2-7; TRBD2 might be the D (5 bases). The germline V and J ends were trimmed by 1 base and 0 bases, with 19 bases remaining between them. This CDR3 comprises 18 residues. Germline V gene data show CDR1 as SGHAT and CDR2 as FQNNGV. This CDR3 reads CASSLVRAGGGLSYEQYF. The DNA of the CDR3 is TGTGCCAGCAGCTTAGTAAGGGCTGGAGGCGGTCTCTCCTACGAGCAGTACTTC.

The chain joins TRBV4-1 to TRBJ2-7, with D uncertain. The CDR3 consists of 14 residues. The ends were cut back, 2 bases at V and 0 bases at J, with 8 bases in the middle. Germline V gives CDR1 MGHRA, CDR2 YSYEKL. The CDR3 bases are TGCGCCAGCAGCCAACAGTTTGACTCCTACGAGCAGTACTTC. Its protein product is CASSQQFDSYEQYF.

This chain joins TRBV5-6 and TRBJ2-3, with D unclear. Between the trimmed V and J ends, which lost 4 bases and 6 bases, there was a span of 12 bases. This CDR3 has 13 amino acids. The germline gives CDR1 SGHDT, CDR2 YYEEEE. This CDR3 reads CASSPTVGDTQYF. CDR3 DNA sequence: TGTGCCAGCAGCCCCACGGTGGGGGATACGCAGTATTTT. Full variable domain (rest looked up from reference TRBV5-6 and TRBJ2-3): DAGVTQSPTHLIKTRGQQVTLRCSPKSGHDTVSWYQQALGQGPQFIFQYYEEEERQRGNFPDRFSGHQFPNYSSELNVNALLLGDSALYLCASSPTVGDTQYFGPGTRLTVL.

The V and J genes are TRBV11-2 and TRBJ2-3; 8 nucleotides line up with TRBD2. V shed 4 bases and J 4 bases; nucleotides not matched to a gene: 16. The CDR3 extends over 18 amino acids. CDR1 SGHAT and CDR2 FQNNGV come from the germline V gene. DNA of the CDR3: TGTGCCAGCAGCTATTCCTCGGGGGGGCCTTTTTTACCAGATACGCAGTATTTT. This translates into CASSYSSGGPFLPDTQYF.

V usage is TRBV6-5 and J usage is TRBJ2-2; 8 bases are shared with TRBD1. V lost 6 bases, J lost 5 bases, and 8 bases stayed unmatched. The CDR3 is made up of 15 amino acids. CDR1 and CDR2 from the germline V gene are MNHEY and SVGAGI. The chain's CDR3 is CASSLDRGRTGELFF. DNA of the CDR3: TGTGCCAGCAGCTTAGACAGGGGACGGACCGGGGAGCTGTTTTTT.

This chain connects TRBV5-1 to TRBJ2-2; D possibly uses TRBD1 or TRBD2 (5 bases each). V was cut by 2 bases and J by 6 bases, with 14 bases left in between. This CDR3 is built from 15 residues. Germline assignment: CDR1 SGHRS and CDR2 YFSETQ. CDR3 residues: CASSFRPMGAGELFF. DNA for the CDR3: TGCGCCAGCAGCTTTCGCCCCATGGGGGCCGGGGAGCTGTTTTTT.

J is TRBJ2-6 and V is TRBV19, with 10 bases matching TRBD1. Trimming cost V 6 bases and J 2 bases; bases outside gene matches: 4. The CDR3 runs 16 residues. Germline values: CDR1 LNHDA, CDR2 SQIVND (reference sequence). This CDR3 is CASRMTGGPGANVLTF. The CDR3 nucleotides are TGTGCCAGTAGGATGACAGGGGGCCCTGGGGCCAACGTCCTGACTTTC.

The rearrangement joins TRBV27 to TRBJ2-2; 8 bases are a match to TRBD2. The CDR3 totals 14 residues. Germline V lookup: CDR1 MNHEY, CDR2 SMNVEV (reference sequence). V shed 10 bases and J 6 bases; nucleotides not matched to a gene: 10. The CDR3, as DNA: TGTGCCACCCTTCCCATACTAGCGGCCGGGGAGCTGTTTTTT. Translating gives CATLPILAAGELFF.

The genes are TRBV6-6 and TRBJ1-2; weak D call: TRBD1 (6 bases). There are 13 residues in the CDR3. V lost 4 bases, J lost 2 bases, and 8 bases lay in between. Germline-derived CDR1 and CDR2 are MNHNY and SVGAGI (reference sequence). In nucleotides, the CDR3 is TGTGCCAGCAGTTTCCAGGGGAACTATGGCTACACCTTC. It encodes CASSFQGNYGYTF.

The J gene is TRBJ1-2, the V gene TRBV6-1; 11 bases are shared with TRBD1. Trimming removed 6 bases from V and 4 bases from J; junction bases left unmatched: 4. The germline V gene encodes CDR1 MNHNS and CDR2 SASEGT. The CDR3 totals 14 residues. CDR3 in amino acids: CASRDRGRRYGYTF. CDR3 nucleotides: TGTGCCAGCAGGGACAGGGGGCGCCGCTATGGCTACACCTTC.

The rearrangement links TRBV7-2 to TRBJ1-2; 8 nucleotides agree with TRBD1. V shed 5 bases, J shed 7 bases, and the junction held 9 bases outside the gene matches. The CDR3 has 14 amino acids. Germline CDR1 is SGHTA and CDR2 is FQGNSA. CDR3 in DNA: TGTGCCAGCAGCCTGGACAGGGAGCTTTCTGGCTACACCTTC. Translating gives CASSLDRELSGYTF.

The chain combines TRBV10-2 with TRBJ2-2; D not certain. The CDR3 consists of 12 residues. The ends were cut back, 7 bases at V and 1 base at J, with 4 bases in the middle. Germline-derived CDR1 and CDR2 are WSHSY and SAAADI. CDR3 sequence reads: CASNRNTGELFF. The CDR3 DNA reads as TGCGCCAGCAACCGGAACACCGGGGAGCTGTTTTTT.

V and J are TRBV27 and TRBJ2-7, with D unclear. V gave up 6 bases and J gave up 7 bases, with 19 bases separating them. Germline V lookup: CDR1 MNHEY, CDR2 SMNVEV (reference sequence). This CDR3 comprises 14 residues. CDR3 in amino acids: CASSPERAPSEQYF. In DNA form, the CDR3 reads TGTGCCAGCAGCCCCGAGAGAGCCCCCTCGGAGCAGTACTTC.

The chain joins TRBV5-1 to TRBJ1-5, with D perhaps matching TRBD1 (5 bases). Germline V gene data show CDR1 as SGHRS and CDR2 as YFSETQ. The length of the CDR3 is 14 residues. The V and J ends lost 3 bases and 3 bases respectively, with 10 bases between them. This CDR3 is CASSWGDHNQPQHF. The CDR3 DNA reads TGCGCCAGCAGCTGGGGGGACCACAATCAGCCCCAGCATTTT.

V gene TRBV6-1 combines with J gene TRBJ2-7, with D hard to call. CDR1 is MNHNS and CDR2 is SASEGT in the germline V gene. V lost 4 bases to trimming and J lost 4 bases, with 5 bases between them. The length of the CDR3 is 11 residues. The CDR3 here is CASSVQYEQYF. The CDR3 DNA follows: TGTGCCAGCAGTGTACAATACGAGCAGTACTTC.

The chain carries TRBV6-4 and TRBJ2-2, with D unresolved. The CDR3 contains 18 residues. Germline lookup yields CDR1 MRHNA and CDR2 SNTAGT. Trimming shortened V by 0 bases and J by 1 base, and 15 bases separated the two germline ends. In nucleotides, the CDR3 is TGTGCCAGCAGTGACTCGTTAAGCCCGACAAGGAACACCGGGGAGCTGTTTTTT. Protein product: CASSDSLSPTRNTGELFF.

The chain employs TRBV12-2 and TRBJ2-5; TRBD1 is taken as the D call from the table, unchecked against the DNA. TRBV12-2 is a pseudogene. This CDR3 has 15 amino acids. CDR3 DNA: TGTGCAAGTCGCTTACCCACCGACAGTGGGGAGACCCAGTACTTC. The encoded protein is CASRLPTDSGETQYF.

This chain links TRBV18 with TRBJ2-4; tentative D call: TRBD1 (6 bases). V was clipped by 0 bases and J by 0 bases, with 9 bases between them. The CDR3 runs to 16 residues. The germline CDR1 and CDR2 sequences are KGHSH and LQKENI. In DNA form, the CDR3 reads TGTGCCAGCTCACCACCACAGGGTCTAGCCAAAAACATTCAGTACTTC. Translated: CASSPPQGLAKNIQYF.

Details on this clone: The identical CDR3 is also encoded by other nucleotide sequences in the sample. In DNA form, the CDR3 reads TGTGCCAGTAGTATATGGGGGGCTAACTATGGCTACACCTTC. Amino acid sequence: CASSIWGANYGYTF. This chain joins TRBV19 and TRBJ1-2; the D gene is possibly TRBD1 (5 bases). Germline CDR1 is LNHDA and CDR2 is SQIVND (reference sequence). Trimming took 2 bases from V and 0 from J, leaving 7 bases between them. This CDR3 spans 14 amino acids. Drawing the rest from reference TRBV19 and TRBJ1-2, the complete variable domain is DGGITQSPKYLFRKEGQNVTLSCEQNLNHDAMYWYRQDPGQGLRLIYYSQIVNDFQKGDIAEGYSVSREKKESFPLTVTSAQKNPTAFYLCASSIWGANYGYTFGSGTRLTVV.

This chain links TRBV5-1 with TRBJ2-1; a possible D gene is TRBD2 (6 bases). V was cut by 0 bases and J by 9 bases, with 13 bases left in between. The V gene's germline CDR1 is SGHRS and CDR2 YFSETQ. This CDR3 has 14 residues. The CDR3 here is CASSLVSGVAEQFF. For the CDR3, the DNA is TGCGCCAGCAGCTTGGTCTCGGGGGTAGCTGAGCAGTTCTTC.

This chain links TRBV29-1 with TRBJ2-3, with D possibly TRBD1 on 5 matching bases. This CDR3 contains 13 residues. CDR1 SQVTM and CDR2 ANQGSEA come from the germline V gene. V was trimmed by 4 bases and J by 0 bases, leaving 8 bases between them. In DNA, the CDR3 is TGCAGCGTTGCAGGGTCTAGCACAGATACGCAGTATTTT. This sequence encodes CSVAGSSTDTQYF.

The chain links TRBV2 to TRBJ1-3; D not certain. V was trimmed by 2 bases and J by 2 bases, leaving 7 bases between them. The CDR3 is 14 residues long. Germline CDR1 SNHLY, CDR2 FYNNEI. The chain's CDR3 is CASSERRTGNTIYF. The CDR3 coding sequence is TGTGCCAGCAGTGAACGCCGGACTGGAAACACCATATATTTT.

The V call is TRBV5-1, the J call TRBJ1-2; D is uncertain. Germline V gives CDR1 SGHRS, CDR2 YFSETQ. CDR3 size: 14 residues. V was clipped by 0 bases and J by 4 bases, with 10 bases between them. The CDR3 region is CASSLDGSSYGYTF. The CDR3 nucleotides are TGCGCCAGCAGCTTGGACGGCAGCTCCTATGGCTACACCTTC.

The chain combines TRBV7-2 with TRBJ1-5; D gene uncertain. The germline CDR1 and CDR2 sequences are SGHTA and FQGNSA. The CDR3 extends over 14 amino acids. Between the trimmed V and J ends, which lost 1 base and 3 bases, there was a span of 7 bases. In nucleotides, the CDR3 is TGTGCCAGCAGCTTAGTCCGGTACAATCAGCCCCAGCATTTT. Encoded protein: CASSLVRYNQPQHF.

This rearrangement joins TRBV7-3 to TRBJ2-1; TRBD2 might be the D (7 bases). V gave up 6 bases and J gave up 6 bases, with 18 bases separating them. Germline V gene data show CDR1 as SGHTA and CDR2 as FQGTGA. This CDR3 comprises 15 residues. Here the CDR3 reads CASSSPGGKSNEQFF. The DNA for the CDR3 is TGTGCCAGCAGTTCGCCGGGGGGCAAGTCCAATGAGCAGTTCTTC.

This rearrangement joins TRBV7-2 to TRBJ2-2; 7 bases are shared with TRBD1. In germline, CDR1 is SGHTA, CDR2 FQGNSA. This CDR3 is built from 13 residues. V dropped 6 bases and J dropped 5; count of bases not matched to a gene: 3. The CDR3 here is CASRETGTGELFF. CDR3 DNA: TGTGCCAGCAGAGAGACAGGGACCGGGGAGCTGTTTTTT.

The V gene is TRBV19, the J gene TRBJ2-2, with D unclear. The CDR3 sequence is 15 residues long. With 6 bases removed from V and 7 bases from J, the gap between germline ends came to 18 bases. Germline lookup yields CDR1 LNHDA and CDR2 SQIVND (reference sequence). The CDR3 loop reads CASSTIQDRNGELFF. The CDR3 region has the DNA TGTGCCAGTAGCACAATCCAGGATCGGAACGGGGAGCTGTTTTTT.

The chain combines TRBV6-1 with TRBJ1-2; the match to TRBD1 covers 10 bases. Germline V gene lookup returns CDR1 MNHNS and CDR2 SASEGT. V dropped 4 bases and J dropped 6; count of bases not matched to a gene: 14. This CDR3 comprises 17 residues. The CDR3 region is CASSGRDRGPMEDGYTF. The DNA of the CDR3 is TGTGCCAGCAGTGGCCGGGACAGGGGTCCCATGGAGGATGGCTACACCTTC.

V gene TRBV6-8 combines with J gene TRBJ2-7; 7 positions match TRBD2. Germline values: CDR1 MNHGY, CDR2 SAAAGT. V was pared by 6 bases and J by 1 base, with 9 bases of the junction left unmatched. The CDR3 covers 15 residues. The chain's CDR3 is CASSDSLADSYEQYF. Written as DNA, the CDR3 is TGTGCCAGCAGCGACTCGCTAGCGGATTCCTACGAGCAGTACTTC.

This chain connects TRBV5-1 to TRBJ2-2; 9 nucleotides match TRBD2. V gave up 0 bases and J gave up 6 bases; unmatched junction bases: 9. CDR3 length: 17 residues. CDR1 is SGHRS and CDR2 is YFSETQ in the germline V gene. The CDR3 protein is CASSLEASGTLAGELFF. For the CDR3, the DNA is TGCGCCAGCAGCTTGGAGGCTAGCGGGACCCTAGCCGGGGAGCTGTTTTTT.

This sequence joins TRBV11-2 and TRBJ2-3; the match to TRBD2 covers 12 bases. Germline lookup yields CDR1 SGHAT and CDR2 FQNNGV. This CDR3 comprises 18 residues. Trimming removed 0 bases from V and 0 bases from J; junction bases left unmatched: 4. CDR3: CASSLDLGTSGSTDTQYF. The CDR3 DNA follows: TGTGCCAGCAGCTTAGATCTAGGGACTAGCGGGAGCACAGATACGCAGTATTTT.